These 5 T cell receptor beta chains originate from one sample sequenced in a study of sequential checkpoint blockade in melanoma. Some clones are missing from TCRdb's copy, which holds only in-frame ones; the method was immunoSEQ multiplex PCR. The sample carries tens of thousands of clones, 70% to 90% recorded once. Sample treatment: randomized to nivolumab then ipilimumab (arm A) or the reverse (arm B). Sequencing was performed on CD8+ T cells sorted from blood (inferred from file names), taken from a patient given nivolumab and ipilimumab in sequence. The receptors come from a human donor with melanoma.

The chain is built from TRBV5-4 and TRBJ1-2; D is unresolved. The CDR3 is 14 residues long. V was shortened by 0 bases and J by 0 bases, with 6 bases between the two germline ends. Per germline, CDR1 SGHNT and CDR2 YYREEE (reference sequence). CDR3 region: CASSLEHANYGYTF. CDR3 in DNA: TGTGCCAGCAGCTTGGAGCATGCTAACTATGGCTACACCTTC.

The rearrangement uses TRBV27 and TRBJ2-7; D is unresolved. CDR3 length: 13 residues. The V end lost 3 bases, the J end lost 4 bases, and 10 bases lay between the germline ends. Germline assignment: CDR1 MNHEY and CDR2 SMNVEV (reference sequence). As DNA, the CDR3 is TGTGCCAGCAGTTTTAATCAGGCGTACGAGCAGTACTTC. This codes for CASSFNQAYEQYF.

CDR3 DNA: TGTGCCACCACCTGGGGCCGGTCTAGCACAGATACGCAGTATTTT. Translating it yields CATTWGRSSTDTQYF. The J gene is TRBJ2-3, the V gene TRBV11-2, with a weak D call TRBD1 (5 bases). V lost 10 bases to trimming and J lost 0 bases, with 17 bases between them. The germline V gene encodes CDR1 SGHAT and CDR2 FQNNGV. The CDR3 is 15 amino acids.

The genes are TRBV19 and TRBJ2-1; 10 bases map to TRBD2. J lost 9 bases, V lost 2 bases, and 4 bases had no gene match. From germline, CDR1 is LNHDA and CDR2 SQIVND (reference sequence). The CDR3 runs 14 residues. This chain's CDR3 is CASSIRLAGVEQFF. The CDR3 region has the DNA TGTGCCAGTAGTATACGTCTAGCGGGAGTTGAGCAGTTCTTC.

The CDR3 is CASSPGTDQETQYF. The DNA of the CDR3 is TGCGCCAGCAGCCCAGGGACAGACCAAGAGACCCAGTACTTC. V is TRBV5-1 and J is TRBJ2-5; 7 bases are shared with TRBD1. The CDR3 extends over 14 amino acids. With V trimmed by 4 bases and J by 0 bases, 3 bases remained unmatched. Germline CDR1 reads SGHRS; CDR2 reads YFSETQ.